This T cell receptor (beta chain) stems from a study of T-cell memory formation after mild COVID-19 (dated by TCRdb to 2020 to 2022). About the full investigation: TCR sequence clusters from the two donors were found to be largely donor specific. The cohort was made up of two young adult volunteers, one female and one male, who were previously healthy. T-cell clones expanding and contracting after mild COVID-19 in two donors were tracked by longitudinal TCRalpha and TCRbeta repertoire sequencing. What the work shows at the level of the full study, not this receptor alone: Only a couple of mild cases were covered in the study, and larger cohorts including severe cases with pre-infection samples were considered necessary. Whether the second-wave clones peaking on day 37 were SARS-CoV-2 specific was not confirmed. Some responding clones were found in pre-infection memory, which suggests that pre-existing cross-reactive memory T cells took part in the SARS-CoV-2 response. Balanced CD4/CD8 phenotypes were observed for clones contracting from day 15 to 85, whereas a bias towards CD4+ was observed for a second wave of clones expanding from day 15 to 37. Contracting CD4+ clones turned up mainly in the CM and EM memory subsets, whereas EMRA was where CD8+ clones were enriched.

PBMCs were isolated by Ficoll-Paque density gradient centrifugation. Turning to this clonotype: Its antigen is not yet known. Base-call qualities are not available, and no considerably larger clone is one nucleotide away.

The CDR3 goes from the cysteine to the phenylalanine over 11 residues. Only the CDR3 part of the read is kept: 33 bases, read in frame from the first base. V and J lose 4 bases and 7 bases, and a span of 7 bases separates them. The run used an Illumina NovaSeq 6000. cDNA libraries for TCRalpha and TCRbeta were prepared by 5'RACE using constant-segment primers, with sample barcodes and unique molecular identifiers added. RNA was extracted from every sample with Trizol reagent. Library amplification was performed in two PCR steps, and a second sample barcode and Illumina TruSeq adapters were introduced in the second step. The libraries were sequenced on an Illumina NovaSeq using 2 x 150 bp paired-end reads. The study's processing was this. Demultiplexing of reads and collapsing into UMI-guided consensus sequences were performed with migec v1.2.7. Using mixcr v2.1.11, UMI consensuses were aligned to TRA and TRB V and J templates and then assembled into clonotypes. A clonotype was counted as expanded or contracted only when both edgeR and NoisET called the clonotype significant, with the noise models trained on biological replicates. For edgeR calls, a false discovery rate-adjusted p below 0.01 and a log2 fold-change threshold of 1 were applied. As an exploratory analysis of dynamics, max-normalized trajectories of the 1000 most abundant clonotypes were examined with PCA combined with hierarchical clustering. The CD4 or CD8 phenotype of responding clones was assigned using the separately sequenced CD4+ and CD8+ repertoires. TCRdb reanalyzed the raw reads on its own, using fastp at Q25 for trimming and MiXCR for clone calling, and kept in-frame beta chains. Every CDR3 protein is listed once, alongside the most common genes and DNA of its rows. These V and J calls are TCRdb output, not the study's own analysis. The table for this sample lists more than 100,000 distinct CDR3 sequences; 15% to 20% of them were counted only once. The ten largest clones represent about 5% of the sample.

This TCR derives from a young man who had mild COVID-19 (a few samples of this study predate the infection). The sample titles of this study are shuffled in the database, so cell type and time point are left out; the donor was told from shared clones. The sequencing input was PBMCs or a T cell subset sorted from them (not recorded which). This sequence uses TRBV12-3 or TRBV12-4 and TRBJ1-2, with the identity of the D gene unclear. The sequenced DNA: TGTGCCAGCAGTTCTTGGGGTGGCTACACCTTC. The resulting protein is CASSSWGGYTF.